The T cell receptor (beta chain) described here comes from a study of blood T cell repertoires in COVID-19. Looked up from germline, CDR1 is ENHRY and CDR2 is SYGVKD. V lost 11 bases, J lost 2 bases, and 11 bases stayed unmatched. The CDR3 has 17 residues. Here immunoSEQ multiplex PCR was the method, and the copy in TCRdb shows in-frame clones only, minus some. Here the sample spans 65,000 to 95,000 clones, roughly 82% being singletons. The chain carries TRBV10-3 and TRBJ2-2, with TRBD2 matching 13 bases. Sequencing used peripheral blood. The receptor was derived from a woman between 45 and 65 years old with acute or convalescent COVID-19. The CDR3 sequence is CAVGTGTSGVNTGELFF. The CDR3 coding sequence is TGTGCCGTAGGCACCGGGACTAGCGGGGTAAACACCGGGGAGCTGTTTTTT.